This T cell receptor (beta chain) was obtained from a study of radiotherapy plus CTLA-4 blockade in lung cancer. Produced via immunoSEQ multiplex PCR; TCRdb's table is partial and in-frame only. The sample consists of tens of thousands of clones, approximately 73% of them appearing once. CDR3 length: 13 amino acids. The germline gives CDR1 SGHTA, CDR2 FQGTGA. V was pared by 4 bases and J by 9 bases, with 13 bases between. This sequence was found in a human donor with non-small cell lung cancer who had a complete response to radiotherapy plus ipilimumab. The sequencing here drew on peripheral blood, taken from a patient treated with radiotherapy plus ipilimumab. The chain couples TRBV7-3 to TRBJ2-1, with D tentatively TRBD2 (6 bases). This CDR3 is CASSSNGGGEQFF. Here the CDR3 DNA reads TGTGCCAGCAGCTCGAACGGGGGTGGTGAGCAGTTCTTC.